A single sample is the source of the 12 T cell receptor beta chains below, sequenced in a study of patients and donors after allogeneic stem cell transplantation. MiXCR, run by TCRdb on the RT-PCR reads, gives a single entry per CDR3 protein. The repertoire consists of hundreds of thousands of distinct CDR3 sequences, with 16% occurring once and the leading ten covering roughly 7%. What was sequenced was blood, either unsorted or a sorted T cell fraction (not recorded which). Source of these receptors: a human donor who was either an allogeneic HSCT recipient or a stem cell or donor lymphocyte infusion donor (not recorded which). It is not recorded whose cells these are; they may come from a transplant donor.

The table lists this clonotype with many counts. The chain uses TRBV29-1 and TRBJ2-3; D ambiguous. The V and J ends lost 2 bases and 4 bases respectively, with 10 bases between them. This CDR3 has 13 residues. Per germline, CDR1 SQVTM and CDR2 ANQGSEA. CDR3 bases: TGCAGCGTTGAACCCACATCTCCAGATACGCAGTATTTT. Translation gives CSVEPTSPDTQYF.

This clonotype was seen more than once but under ten times. The V and J genes are TRBV11-2 and TRBJ2-3; D is ambiguous. The CDR3 extends over 15 amino acids. The V and J ends lost 2 bases and 0 bases respectively, with 9 bases between them. Germline CDR1 reads SGHAT; CDR2 reads FQNNGV. The DNA of the CDR3 is TGTGCCAGCAGCTTAACCGGTGGGAGCACAGATACGCAGTATTTT. Its protein product is CASSLTGGSTDTQYF.

This clonotype was detected a few times. The V call is TRBV5-5, the J call TRBJ2-3; 12 positions match TRBD1. Germline V gives CDR1 SGHKS, CDR2 YYEKEE (reference sequence). The CDR3 is 15 residues long. V lost 5 bases, J lost 7 bases, and 8 bases stayed unmatched. The CDR3 nucleotides are TGTGCCAGCAGGGGGGGGACAGGGGGCCTGTATACGCAGTATTTT. It encodes CASRGGTGGLYTQYF.

Only a few counts were recorded for this clonotype. This chain's CDR3 is CSVGTGGTF. CDR3 DNA: TGCAGCGTTGGGACAGGGGGGACCTTC. The chain links TRBV29-1 to TRBJ1-2, with TRBD1 identical over 10 bases. CDR3 size: 9 residues. Losses at the gene ends were 4 bases for V and 14 bases for J; bases not matched to a gene: 1. In germline, CDR1 is SQVTM, CDR2 ANQGSEA.

The chain links TRBV5-1 to TRBJ2-5, with 9 nucleotides matching TRBD1. The ends lost 0 bases at V and 5 bases at J; junction bases unmatched: 5. Germline V lookup: CDR1 SGHRS, CDR2 YFSETQ. This CDR3 has 15 amino acids. CDR3 in DNA: TGCGCCAGCAGCTTGGTGGGGACAGGGCTGGAGACCCAGTACTTC. Amino acid sequence: CASSLVGTGLETQYF.

This clonotype occurred many times. The chain uses TRBV14 and TRBJ2-1; 10 bases agree with TRBD2. CDR1 SGHDN and CDR2 FVKESK come from the germline V gene. V dropped 4 bases and J dropped 4; count of bases not matched to a gene: 4. The CDR3 runs to 15 residues. CDR3 loop: CASSPTSGAYNEQFF. For the CDR3, the DNA is TGTGCCAGCAGCCCTACTAGCGGGGCGTACAATGAGCAGTTCTTC. Based on the CDR3 plus reference TRBV14 and TRBJ2-1, the full variable domain is EAGVTQFPSHSVIEKGQTVTLRCDPISGHDNLYWYRRVMGKEIKFLLHFVKESKQDESGMPNNRFLAERTGGTYSTLKVQPAELEDSGVYFCASSPTSGAYNEQFFGPGTRLTVL.

This clonotype was seen a handful of times. The chain employs TRBV20-1 and TRBJ2-5; TRBD2 agrees at 7 bases. Trimming took 1 base from V and 2 from J; bases not matched to a gene: 4. From germline, CDR1 is DFQATT and CDR2 SNEGSKA (reference sequence). This CDR3 has 14 residues. CDR3 in DNA: TGCAGTGCTAGAGGTCAAGCGGGGCAAGAGACCCAGTACTTC. The encoded protein is CSARGQAGQETQYF.

This clonotype was counted between two and nine times. The rearrangement joins TRBV24-1 to TRBJ2-2; no reliable D call. Germline-derived CDR1 and CDR2 are KGHDR and SFDVKD. The CDR3 loop spans 16 amino acids. V shed 3 bases and J shed 3 bases, with 13 bases lying between them. The CDR3 reads CATSDSLGSYTGELFF. Here the CDR3 DNA reads TGTGCCACCAGTGATAGTTTGGGCAGCTACACCGGGGAGCTGTTTTTT.

The chain couples TRBV14 to TRBJ2-4, with D possibly matching TRBD2 (6 bases). Trimming took 4 bases from V and 0 from J, leaving 7 bases between them. Germline loops: CDR1 SGHDN, CDR2 FVKESK. The CDR3 extends over 14 amino acids. In nucleotides, the CDR3 is TGTGCCAGCAGCCCGACTAGAGCCAAAAACATTCAGTACTTC. Encoded protein: CASSPTRAKNIQYF.

This clonotype was seen more than once but under ten times. This chain links TRBV5-6 with TRBJ1-5; no reliable D call. V was shortened by 3 bases and J by 3 bases, with 10 bases between the two germline ends. Germline V gene sequence: CDR1 SGHDT, CDR2 YYEEEE. The CDR3 runs to 14 residues. DNA for the CDR3: TGTGCCAGCAGCTCCGGCAACGTCAATCAGCCCCAGCATTTT. It codes for CASSSGNVNQPQHF.

This chain links TRBV25-1 with TRBJ1-2, with TRBD1 identical over 7 bases. In germline, CDR1 is MGHDK, CDR2 SYGVNS. With V trimmed by 7 bases and J by 6 bases, 2 bases remained unmatched. CDR3 length equals 11 residues. The chain's CDR3 is CASTGTDGYTF. The CDR3 DNA sequence: TGTGCCAGCACCGGGACAGATGGCTACACCTTC.

There are many counts of this clonotype. The V call is TRBV27, the J call TRBJ2-1; 9 bases fit TRBD1. The CDR3 covers 16 residues. The trim removed 5 bases at V and 7 bases at J, leaving 12 bases unmatched. CDR1 and CDR2 (germline): MNHEY, SMNVEV (reference sequence). The CDR3 sequence: CASSPYLQGATNEQFF. CDR3 sequence (DNA): TGTGCCAGCAGTCCGTACCTACAGGGGGCAACGAATGAGCAGTTCTTC.